This record covers a single TCR beta chain. The clone's antigen remains unknown. For this chain, trimming is 6 bases at the V end and 7 bases at the J end, and the number of junction bases without a gene match is 10. The CDR3 covers 14 residues, taking in both the cysteine and the phenylalanine. Only the CDR3 portion is preserved as DNA: 42 bases, with reading frame beginning at the first base. Reading the germline V gene gives CDR1 SQVTM and CDR2 ANQGSEA. The library came from the immunoSEQ multiplex PCR assay. The multiplex PCR relied on a mix of 60 forward primers for TCR Vbeta segments and 13 reverse primers for TCR Jbeta segments. The CDR3 region of rearranged TCR beta genes was amplified from genomic DNA by a multiplex PCR assay. On the Illumina HiSeq System, the amplified TCR beta libraries were sequenced as 87-base-pair reads. The original methods were these. In a later analysis, some 80 million unique TCR beta chains were counted across the approximately 640 repertoires, and about 9.9 million of these chains were shared by at least two donors. Raw reads were error-corrected and collapsed into unique sequences by a nearest-neighbor algorithm in which closely related sequences were merged to remove PCR and sequencing errors. Alignment of CDR3 sequences to IMGT reference sequences was used to assign V, D and J gene segments. For a sequence to be retained, a match of at least six nucleotides was required to both a V gene segment and a J gene segment. Rearrangements were classified as productive when the CDR3 lacked stop codons and remained in frame with V and J, and all other rearrangements were classified as non-productive. Following IMGT convention, CDR3 was defined as the stretch from the second conserved V-encoded cysteine up to the conserved J-encoded phenylalanine. In an earlier analysis of approximately 590 of the donors, sequences lacking an unambiguous match to a single V gene segment were excluded. An earlier analysis of 450 to 650 of the donors called V segments functional above 56.7% productive rearrangements and segregating when the between-donor standard deviation exceeded 5%. A statistical classification framework was built to diagnose cytomegalovirus status from the catalog of TCR beta chain sequences. V and J gene assignment, in a later analysis, came from comparing TCR nucleotide sequences with IMGT/GENE-DB human TR gene sequences. A later analysis assigned CDR3 sequences and most-parsimonious VDJ recombination scenarios with the TCRdist pipeline. In a later analysis, each TCR beta chain was defined by its CDR3 amino acid sequence together with its V-gene family, and reads lacking a unique V-gene family were excluded. A later analysis removed over 500 highly shared, low-generation-probability nucleotide sequences to deal with suspected cross-contamination and a sequencing artifact. A later analysis calculated a clonal expansion index for each public chain from normalized within-repertoire ranks of inferred template counts. Generation probabilities in a later analysis came from a VDJ recombination model fitted to out-of-frame rearrangements, and those results were checked against IGoR. Hypergeometric tests were used in a later analysis to score TCR-TCR, TCR-HLA and TCR-CMV co-occurrence, with a repertoire-size bias correction applied to the TCR pairs. In a later analysis, false discovery rates were estimated by permuting HLA or CMV assignments 20 times. In a later analysis, co-occurring TCRs were grouped using DBSCAN, and TCRdist sequence similarity was added for clustering within HLA-allele-positive subsets. Co-occurrence clustering excluded repertoires with fewer than 30,000 or more than 120,000 public chains, plus five with anomalous nucleotide sharing. The table comes from immuneACCESS by way of TCRdb, which keeps in-frame sequences with V and J called. Part of the clones is missing from these tables; in studies checked, under half for an unresolved V gene and the rest for unknown reasons. The DNA gave D and trimming, while V, J and clone size come from that table. This sample's table contains about 130,000 clones. About 1.5% of the sample goes to the ten largest clones.

This specimen comes from a study of cytomegalovirus exposure and HLA in healthy donors listed by TCRdb under 2017. A note on the overall study: An earlier analysis of roughly 570 of the donors reported 276 Gb of sequence data and 117 million unique TCR beta sequences obtained from approximately 180 million T cells. All discovery cohort repertoires had been generated on a single sequencing platform. To study patterns of TCR occurrence, a later analysis re-analyzed previously published TCR beta repertoires from around 700 donors and added high-resolution HLA genotyping. The study used immunosequencing to profile the T cell repertoires of hundreds of subjects and linked those repertoires to cytomegalovirus serostatus. Five DR-DQ haplotypes were treated as single units for association and clustering because of strong linkage in the cohort. In an earlier analysis of roughly 600 of the donors, high-throughput TCR beta sequencing was used to judge whether each TCR beta V gene segment behaved as functional or pseudogenic. The study was designed to test whether signatures of past pathogen exposure could be identified by cataloging public T cell receptors. In the later analysis, no new phenotypic data were used to find candidate immune exposures; instead, reliance was placed on TCR beta sequences and their occurrence across donors. Donor age, sex, ethnicity and CMV serostatus were compiled alongside the repertoire data. Typing coverage varied by locus: about 629-630 donors for A, B, C, DRB1 and DQB1; around 560 for DQA1; around 610 for DPA1; some 470 for DPB1. The genetic ancestry cluster associated with self-reported Caucasian donors included 70% to 85% of the roughly 380 genotyped donors. Around 320 gigabases of sequencing data and 80 million or so unique TCR sequences were included in an early release covering around 600 HLA-typed donors. A later genetic analysis took genome-wide SNP genotypes for about 55% of the 666 donors and used that subset as a discovery cohort. On average, roughly 250,000 unique TCR beta nucleotide sequences were sequenced per donor among 398 genotyped donors of the cohort, with 15% to 20% of those sequences being non-productive. HLA typing included class I and class II loci at four-digit resolution. In addition to the first cohort of around 670 subjects, a separate validation cohort of approximately 130 different subjects was used. To predict cytomegalovirus infection status, the study combined high-throughput TCR immunosequencing, statistical association of individual TCRs with disease status, and machine learning.

The cohort comprised hundreds of healthy bone marrow donors. At the time of sampling, all cohort members were nominally healthy, though unrecorded immune exposures were likely present. The donor was CMV seropositive and was included in the group of 290 or so seropositive cohort members. Every donor gave a peripheral blood sample, and the peripheral blood mononuclear cells from that sample were used for TCR beta sequencing. The Qiagen DNeasy Blood Extraction Kit was used to extract genomic DNA from the blood cell samples. The research as a whole found: Immune exposure information for the cohort was limited to CMV serostatus. In an earlier analysis of fewer than 700 of the donors, most TCR beta V segments appeared in productive rearrangements about 90% or about 30% of the time, broadly matching IMGT annotations. The study gave a list of under 200 TCR beta chains associated with cytomegalovirus. In this cohort, only TCR beta chains were sequenced, and detectable features were limited by the absence of alpha or paired-chain data. Because some donors lacked HLA typing at each locus, the association tests relied only on the typed subset. Strong co-occurrence of HLA alleles, especially DR and DQ, made assigning TCR associations to individual alleles difficult. In a later analysis, around 15,000 TCR beta sequences were associated with specific HLA alleles at a false discovery rate of 0.05. Presence/absence analyses assumed roughly uniform sequencing depth across donors, an assumption that may not hold. A later genetic analysis associated a missense DCLRE1C variant with V-gene and J-gene trimming of TCR beta chains, and an independent cohort replicated the association. In a later analysis, HLA-associated TCR beta chains showed more clonal expansion and lower generation probabilities than non-associated chains that were equally common. Linkage disequilibrium might explain the correlated functional status among segregating V segments, but an unknown experimental factor could not be excluded. A later analysis found that TCR association rates varied across HLA loci, with DRB1 alleles showing the most associated TCRs and HLA-C alleles the fewest. Compared with the roughly 670-donor mean, donors in an Asian-associated ancestry cluster had fewer N-insertions in productive TCRs, according to a later genetic analysis. Across donors, most TCR sequences were observed very rarely, whereas some public TCRs were present in many individuals. In both the original and validation cohorts, the classifier was reported to diagnose cytomegalovirus status with high specificity and sensitivity. A further reported finding was that TCR beta sequences accurately predicted the HLA-A and HLA-B alleles for most subjects in the first cohort. A later analysis found that most CMV-associated TCR beta chains appeared HLA-restricted, with HLA associations seemingly driven largely by CMV exposure. Because counts were too low, about 15 rarely observed V segments, including chromosome 9 orphons, were left out of the earlier analysis of approximately 500 of the donors. In vitro tests confirmed that three of the cytomegalovirus-associated TCR beta chains recognize cytomegalovirus antigens. The sequencing pipeline was judged likely to have produced a cluster of highly shared sequence variants as a technical artifact. The authors suggested that the approach could potentially be extended to other disease states and immunological phenotypes. According to a later analysis, parvovirus B19, influenza, CMV and Epstein-Barr virus appeared linked to several top co-occurrence clusters. Some IMGT-functional V segments, including TRBV6-2 and TRBV6-3, could not be distinguished by the 87-base-pair reads and were therefore excluded.

The sequence is built from TRBV29-1 and TRBJ2-1, with 9 junctional bases fitting TRBD2. This sequence was found in a woman aged 40 to 50 in good health and CMV-seropositive. The material sequenced was PBMCs. The CDR3 protein: CSVPAGGDGNEQFF. The base sequence is TGCAGCGTGCCCGCGGGAGGGGATGGGAATGAGCAGTTCTTC.